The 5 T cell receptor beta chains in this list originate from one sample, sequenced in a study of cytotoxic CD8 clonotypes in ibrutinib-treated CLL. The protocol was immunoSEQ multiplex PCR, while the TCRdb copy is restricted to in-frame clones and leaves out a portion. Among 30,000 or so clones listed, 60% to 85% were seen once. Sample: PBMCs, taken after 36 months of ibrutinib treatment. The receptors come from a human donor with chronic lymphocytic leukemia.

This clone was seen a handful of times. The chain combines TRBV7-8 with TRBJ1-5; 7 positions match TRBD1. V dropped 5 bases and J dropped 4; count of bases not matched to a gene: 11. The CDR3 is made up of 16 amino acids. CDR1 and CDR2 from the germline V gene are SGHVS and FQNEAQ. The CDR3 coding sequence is TGTGCCAGCAGCGGTCCTTCACAGGGGCCGAATCAGCCCCAGCATTTT. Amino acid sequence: CASSGPSQGPNQPQHF.

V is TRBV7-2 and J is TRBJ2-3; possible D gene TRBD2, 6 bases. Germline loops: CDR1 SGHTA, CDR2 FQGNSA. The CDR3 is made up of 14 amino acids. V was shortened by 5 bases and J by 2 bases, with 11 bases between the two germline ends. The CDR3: CASSGRGFTDTQYF. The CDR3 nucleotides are TGTGCCAGCAGCGGCCGGGGGTTCACAGATACGCAGTATTTT.

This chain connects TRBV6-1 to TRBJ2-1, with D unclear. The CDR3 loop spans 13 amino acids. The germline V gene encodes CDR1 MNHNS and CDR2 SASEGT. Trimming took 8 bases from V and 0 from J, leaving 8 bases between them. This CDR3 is CASRESSYNEQFF. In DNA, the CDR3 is TGTGCCAGCCGAGAGAGCTCCTACAATGAGCAGTTCTTC.

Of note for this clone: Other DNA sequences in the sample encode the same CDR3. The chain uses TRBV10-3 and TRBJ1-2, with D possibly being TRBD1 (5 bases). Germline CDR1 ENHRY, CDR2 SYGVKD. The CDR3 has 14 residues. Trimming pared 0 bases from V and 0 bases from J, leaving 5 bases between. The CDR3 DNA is TGTGCCATCAGTGAGTCGACAGCTAACTATGGCTACACCTTC. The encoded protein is CAISESTANYGYTF.

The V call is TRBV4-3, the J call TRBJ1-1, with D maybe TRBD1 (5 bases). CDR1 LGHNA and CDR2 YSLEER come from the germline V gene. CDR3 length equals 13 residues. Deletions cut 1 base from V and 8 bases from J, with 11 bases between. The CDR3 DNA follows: TGCGCCAGCAGCCAAGGAGTAACAGGCGAAGCTTTCTTT. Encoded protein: CASSQGVTGEAFF.